Presented here are 21 T cell receptor beta chains from one specimen sequenced in a study of long-term antiretroviral therapy in people with HIV. The immunoSEQ assay was v3.0, run at survey level. The repertoire was sequenced with immunoSEQ multiplex PCR; TCRdb's copy has only in-frame clones and lacks some. In the table there are around 21,000 clones, just over 90% of which are singletons. The input for sequencing was unsorted PBMCs, taken 4.2 to 4.5 years before starting antiretroviral therapy. The receptors here all came from a woman aged 25 to 39 with HIV.

The chain uses TRBV5-6 and TRBJ2-1, with D possibly called TRBD1 or TRBD2 (6 bases each). Germline-derived CDR1 and CDR2 are SGHDT and YYEEEE. Trimming shortened V by 1 base and J by 0 bases, and 11 bases separated the two germline ends. The CDR3 is 16 residues long. CDR3 in DNA: TGTGCCAGCAGCTTGAGAGGGGGGAGCTCCTACAATGAGCAGTTCTTC. Translating gives CASSLRGGSSYNEQFF.

This rearrangement joins TRBV5-5 to TRBJ1-1, with a weak D call TRBD1 (6 bases). The CDR3 loop spans 13 amino acids. Deletions cut 4 bases from V and 4 bases from J, with 11 bases between. Germline CDR1 is SGHKS and CDR2 is YYEKEE (reference sequence). CDR3 nucleotide sequence: TGTGCCAGCAGCATCGAAGGGGGCACTGAAGCTTTCTTT. Protein sequence: CASSIEGGTEAFF.

The chain recombines TRBV10-3 with TRBJ2-2; weak D call: TRBD1 (5 bases). CDR1 is ENHRY and CDR2 is SYGVKD in the germline V gene. V was clipped by 5 bases and J by 1 base, with 11 bases between them. The CDR3 extends over 15 amino acids. The CDR3 region has the DNA TGTGCCATCAGTTCCAGGGTTGGGAACACCGGGGAGCTGTTTTTT. As protein: CAISSRVGNTGELFF.

The CDR3 region has the DNA TGCAGCGTTCTAACGGGACAGGGGGCTTTAGGTACTGAAGCTTTCTTT. It encodes CSVLTGQGALGTEAFF. The genes are TRBV29-1 and TRBJ1-1; 12 nucleotides match TRBD1. The CDR3 runs 16 residues. J lost 5 bases, V lost 5 bases, and 12 bases had no gene match. The germline gives CDR1 SQVTM, CDR2 ANQGSEA.

The chain couples TRBV6-4 to TRBJ1-2, with no clear D. The length of the CDR3 is 12 residues. V shed 2 bases and J shed 8 bases, with 9 bases lying between them. The germline V gene encodes CDR1 MRHNA and CDR2 SNTAGT. The CDR3, as DNA: TGTGCCAGCAGTGACGGAAGACGCGGCTACACCTTC. Translating gives CASSDGRRGYTF.

The chain combines TRBV6-5 with TRBJ1-3; 9 bases map to TRBD1. V dropped 4 bases and J dropped 5; count of bases not matched to a gene: 6. Germline V gene lookup returns CDR1 MNHEY and CDR2 SVGAGI. This CDR3 contains 15 residues. The CDR3 nucleotides read TGTGCCAGCAGTTCGGGACAGGGCCCAAGAAACACCATATATTTT. Amino acids: CASSSGQGPRNTIYF.

The V call is TRBV4-2, the J call TRBJ1-1; the D is unclear. V lost 0 bases and J 0 bases, leaving 8 bases between the germline ends. The CDR3 totals 15 residues. Germline assignment: CDR1 LGHNA and CDR2 YNFKEQ. DNA of the CDR3: TGTGCCAGCAGCCAAGATGGGATGATGAACACTGAAGCTTTCTTT. Translation: CASSQDGMMNTEAFF.

The V gene is TRBV18, the J gene TRBJ1-4; 7 positions agree with TRBD1. This CDR3 has 17 amino acids. The V and J ends lost 2 bases and 0 bases, in that order; junction bases with no gene match: 6. Germline values: CDR1 KGHSH, CDR2 LQKENI. The DNA for the CDR3 is TGTGCCAGCTCACCATGGGGACAGCCTGCAACTAATGAAAAACTGTTTTTT. Encoded protein: CASSPWGQPATNEKLFF.

The V and J genes are TRBV7-2 and TRBJ2-2, with unresolved D. The CDR3 runs 16 residues. CDR1 SGHTA and CDR2 FQGNSA come from the germline V gene. V lost 2 bases and J 7 bases, leaving 17 bases between the germline ends. DNA of the CDR3: TGTGCCAGCAGCTTAACGCCCGAGCTTAGCAGCGGGGAGCTGTTTTTT. Translation gives CASSLTPELSSGELFF. The entire variable domain, with the rest obtained from reference TRBV7-2 and TRBJ2-2, is as follows: GAGVSQSPSNKVTEKGKDVELRCDPISGHTALYWYRQSLGQGLEFLIYFQGNSAPDKSGLPSDRFSAERTGGSVSTLTIQRTQQEDSAVYLCASSLTPELSSGELFFGEGSRLTVL.

This chain links TRBV13 with TRBJ2-7, with D hard to call. V gave up 5 bases and J gave up 4 bases, with 12 bases separating them. The germline V gene has CDR1 PRHDT and CDR2 FYEKMQ (reference sequence). There are 13 residues in the CDR3. CDR3 bases: TGTGCCAGCAGCCGTCGACGTCAGTACGAGCAGTACTTC. It is translated as CASSRRRQYEQYF.

The rearrangement joins TRBV28 to TRBJ2-5; D gene uncertain. The V and J ends lost 3 bases and 3 bases respectively, with 11 bases between them. CDR1 and CDR2 from the germline V gene are MDHEN and SYDVKM. The CDR3 consists of 14 residues. CDR3 residues: CASSFTGREETQYF. CDR3 DNA sequence: TGTGCCAGCAGTTTTACGGGCAGAGAAGAGACCCAGTACTTC.

V is TRBV7-2 and J is TRBJ2-1; TRBD2 aligns across 14 bases. V was clipped by 5 bases and J by 5 bases; unmatched bases: 8. The CDR3 sequence is 17 residues long. Germline loops: CDR1 SGHTA, CDR2 FQGNSA. CDR3 nucleotide sequence: TGTGCCAGCAGCCCACGTGGGACTAGCGGGGGCAACAATGAGCAGTTCTTC. Its translation is CASSPRGTSGGNNEQFF.

CDR3 DNA: TGTGCCACCAGCAGAGTTTACGGACAGGGGGAATATTCGTACAATGAGCAGTTCTTC. This encodes CATSRVYGQGEYSYNEQFF. This rearrangement joins TRBV15 to TRBJ2-1; 10 bases are shared with TRBD1. The CDR3 is 19 residues long. CDR1 LNHNV and CDR2 YYDKDF come from the germline V gene (reference sequence). J was trimmed by 4 bases and V by 1 base; bases with no gene match: 13.

This chain connects TRBV6-1 to TRBJ1-5; D uncertain. The CDR3 contains 10 residues. V was trimmed by 8 bases and J by 2 bases, leaving 1 base between them. Germline V gene sequence: CDR1 MNHNS, CDR2 SASEGT. CDR3 DNA: TGTGCCAGCGGCAATCAGCCCCAGCATTTT. This encodes CASGNQPQHF.

The chain carries TRBV29-1 and TRBJ1-2; 7 bases map to TRBD1. The CDR3 spans 14 residues. From germline, CDR1 is SQVTM and CDR2 ANQGSEA. The trim removed 6 bases at V and 13 bases at J, leaving 20 bases unmatched. The CDR3 DNA reads as TGCAGCGTCACGCCTGATTATGGACAGGAGGAATCCACCTTC. Protein sequence: CSVTPDYGQEESTF.

The rearrangement links TRBV2 to TRBJ2-2; 10 bases are shared with TRBD2. The CDR3 spans 16 residues. The V and J ends lost 5 bases and 0 bases, in that order; junction bases with no gene match: 3. Germline CDR1 reads SNHLY; CDR2 reads FYNNEI. The CDR3 DNA reads as TGTGCCAGCAGTCGCCTAGCGGGGGCGAACACCGGGGAGCTGTTTTTT. This translates into CASSRLAGANTGELFF.

J is TRBJ1-1 and V is TRBV10-3; D is ambiguous. Germline lookup yields CDR1 ENHRY and CDR2 SYGVKD. Trimming left V 7 bases short and J 2 bases short, with 11 bases between. CDR3 size: 13 residues. CDR3 protein: CAIKPEYNTEAFF. CDR3 DNA: TGTGCCATCAAGCCAGAATACAACACTGAAGCTTTCTTT.

The chain employs TRBV11-2 and TRBJ2-7; D ambiguous. The germline CDR1 and CDR2 sequences are SGHAT and FQNNGV. This CDR3 is 15 amino acids long. Trimming pared 5 bases from V and 0 bases from J, leaving 14 bases between. The CDR3 DNA reads TGTGCCAGCAGCCTTAGTTCTAGGAGCTCCTACGAGCAGTACTTC. Amino acids: CASSLSSRSSYEQYF.

This clone came up once. V is TRBV7-2 and J is TRBJ1-5; no clear D gene. Germline loops: CDR1 SGHTA, CDR2 FQGNSA. The CDR3 length is 15 residues. V shed 1 base and J shed 6 bases, with 13 bases lying between them. CDR3: CASSLVRGTRQPQHF. DNA of the CDR3: TGTGCCAGCAGCTTAGTACGGGGTACTCGTCAGCCCCAGCATTTT.

The rearrangement joins TRBV19 to TRBJ1-4, with a tentative D call TRBD1 (5 bases). Trimming pared 6 bases from V and 5 bases from J, leaving 16 bases between. The CDR3 is 15 amino acids. The germline V gene has CDR1 LNHDA and CDR2 SQIVND (reference sequence). CDR3 nucleotide sequence: TGTGCCAGTAGCACTCGTGGGGGGGAGAATGAAAAACTGTTTTTT. It specifies CASSTRGGENEKLFF.

The chain uses TRBV4-3 and TRBJ1-1, with 7 positions matching TRBD1. Unmatched junction bases numbered 12, after V lost 2 bases and J lost 6 bases. CDR3 size: 16 residues. The germline V gene encodes CDR1 LGHNA and CDR2 YSLEER. The CDR3, as DNA: TGCGCCAGCAGCCAATCGGTGACAGGGTTGTTCGCTGAAGCTTTCTTT. This encodes CASSQSVTGLFAEAFF.